The 16 T cell receptor beta chains given below trace back to one sample, sequenced in a study of T cell repertoires in ileal Crohn's disease. Assay used: immunoSEQ multiplex PCR; TCRdb lists only in-frame clones, some missing. The sample lists approximately 30,000 clones; around 80% were seen once. The sample consisted of ileal tissue. The receptors originated from an adult with Crohn's disease.

Only a few counts were recorded for this clone. The same CDR3 is also encoded by other DNA sequences in this sample. V usage is TRBV9 and J usage is TRBJ1-4; TRBD1 is a possible D gene (6 bases). Trimming cost V 2 bases and J 3 bases, with 8 bases left between them. In germline, CDR1 is SGDLS, CDR2 YYNGEE. The CDR3 sequence is 14 residues long. Here the CDR3 DNA reads TGTGCCAGCAGCGTCCAGGGGTCTAATGAAAAACTGTTTTTT. Amino acid sequence: CASSVQGSNEKLFF.

The table lists this clone with a few counts. This rearrangement joins TRBV30 to TRBJ2-4; maybe TRBD2 (5 bases). Per the germline V gene, CDR1 is GTSNPN and CDR2 is SVGIG (reference sequence). This CDR3 is built from 14 residues. V lost 1 base and J 10 bases, leaving 17 bases between the germline ends. CDR3 sequence (DNA): TGTGCCTGGAGTGCCCCCGGTCTCCGAGGGATTCAGTACTTC. It codes for CAWSAPGLRGIQYF.

The CDR3 reads CASSLQTGEKLFF. DNA of the CDR3: TGTGCCAGCAGCCTCCAAACAGGGGAAAAACTGTTTTTT. This rearrangement joins TRBV7-2 to TRBJ1-4, with D perhaps matching TRBD1 (6 bases). The CDR3 extends over 13 amino acids. CDR1 and CDR2 from the germline V gene are SGHTA and FQGNSA. Between the trimmed V and J ends, which lost 5 bases and 8 bases, there was a span of 12 bases.

The chain carries TRBV30 and TRBJ2-3, with D unresolved. This CDR3 spans 14 amino acids. V lost 1 base and J 1 base, leaving 9 bases between the germline ends. Germline assignment: CDR1 GTSNPN and CDR2 SVGIG (reference sequence). The CDR3 DNA reads TGTGCCTGGAGTGACCTCTACCGCACAGATACGCAGTATTTT. Translation gives CAWSDLYRTDTQYF.

This clone has more than one count but fewer than ten. The CDR3 spells CASSLPGGTATEAFF. Written as DNA, the CDR3 is TGTGCCAGCAGCTTGCCAGGGGGCACGGCCACTGAAGCTTTCTTT. The chain employs TRBV5-4 and TRBJ1-1; TRBD1 aligns across 8 bases. J gave up 4 bases and V 1 base, and 6 bases lay outside the gene matches. Germline V gene lookup returns CDR1 SGHNT and CDR2 YYREEE (reference sequence). The CDR3 has 15 amino acids.

The gene calls are TRBV5-6 and TRBJ2-3, with TRBD2 identical over 7 bases. V dropped 0 bases and J dropped 3; count of bases not matched to a gene: 4. Germline values: CDR1 SGHDT, CDR2 YYEEEE. The CDR3 is 15 amino acids. CDR3 nucleotide sequence: TGTGCCAGCAGCTTGGATCCAGCGGGGACAGATACGCAGTATTTT. Protein product: CASSLDPAGTDTQYF. Variable domain in full (rest from reference TRBV5-6 and TRBJ2-3): DAGVTQSPTHLIKTRGQQVTLRCSPKSGHDTVSWYQQALGQGPQFIFQYYEEEERQRGNFPDRFSGHQFPNYSSELNVNALLLGDSALYLCASSLDPAGTDTQYFGPGTRLTVL.

In this sample, this clone turned up once. The rearrangement links TRBV19 to TRBJ2-7; D perhaps matches TRBD2 (5 bases). The germline V and J ends were trimmed by 3 bases and 4 bases, with 10 bases remaining between them. The CDR3 is 13 residues long. The germline V gene encodes CDR1 LNHDA and CDR2 SQIVND (reference sequence). DNA for the CDR3: TGTGCCAGTAGTATCCCAGGCGGGTACGAGCAGTACTTC. It encodes CASSIPGGYEQYF. Looking up the rest from reference TRBV19 and TRBJ2-7 gives the full variable domain: DGGITQSPKYLFRKEGQNVTLSCEQNLNHDAMYWYRQDPGQGLRLIYYSQIVNDFQKGDIAEGYSVSREKKESFPLTVTSAQKNPTAFYLCASSIPGGYEQYFGPGTRLTVT.

V and J are TRBV7-9 and TRBJ1-1; 11 bases are a match to TRBD1. Germline CDR1 and CDR2: SEHNR and FQNEAQ (reference sequence). The CDR3 is made up of 14 amino acids. J lost 6 bases, V lost 3 bases, and 3 bases had no gene match. CDR3 nucleotides: TGTGCCAGCAGCTTTGGACAGGGGGCTTCTGAAGCTTTCTTT. It yields the protein CASSFGQGASEAFF.

The V call is TRBV6-5, the J call TRBJ1-6; maybe TRBD1 (6 bases). This CDR3 is built from 13 residues. CDR1 and CDR2 from the germline V gene are MNHEY and SVGAGI. V dropped 2 bases and J dropped 12 bases, with 11 bases sitting between them. The chain's CDR3 is CASSYGGDVPLHF. The CDR3 nucleotides read TGTGCCAGCAGTTACGGGGGCGACGTACCCCTCCACTTT.

This chain uses TRBV2 with TRBJ2-7; 7 bases fit TRBD2. J lost 3 bases, V lost 3 bases, and 11 bases had no gene match. Germline CDR1 reads SNHLY; CDR2 reads FYNNEI. The CDR3 loop spans 16 amino acids. CDR3 residues: CASSEGGGLTLYEQYF. The CDR3, as DNA: TGTGCCAGCAGTGAGGGGGGAGGGTTGACCCTCTACGAGCAGTACTTC.

The chain is built from TRBV6-4 and TRBJ2-3; 13 positions agree with TRBD2. The ends lost 6 bases at V and 5 bases at J; junction bases unmatched: 2. Germline loops: CDR1 MRHNA, CDR2 SNTAGT. This CDR3 comprises 14 residues. The CDR3 nucleotides read TGTGCCAGCAGCCGACTAGCGGGAGGAGATACGCAGTATTTT. Its protein product is CASSRLAGGDTQYF.

This chain connects TRBV4-3 to TRBJ2-2; a possible D gene is TRBD2 (6 bases). The ends were cut back, 0 bases at V and 6 bases at J, with 14 bases in the middle. CDR1 and CDR2 (germline): LGHNA, YSLEER. This CDR3 region has 16 residues. The CDR3 DNA sequence: TGCGCCAGCAGCCAAGATCGGGGGTTTAGGGCCGGGGAGCTGTTTTTT. Its protein is CASSQDRGFRAGELFF.

This rearrangement joins TRBV7-7 to TRBJ2-3; 11 bases are a match to TRBD2. Germline CDR1 reads SSHAT; CDR2 reads FNYEAQ (reference sequence). The CDR3 is 16 amino acids. V lost 5 bases to trimming and J lost 6 bases; unmatched junction nucleotides: 10. As DNA, the CDR3 is TGTGCCAGCAGCCCATTAGCGGGAGGGCCTAGTGATACGCAGTATTTT. It yields the protein CASSPLAGGPSDTQYF.

This chain uses TRBV5-3 with TRBJ2-7; 11 nucleotides align to TRBD2. TRBV5-3 is recorded as an ORF, its role being uncertain. The V gene end was trimmed by 4 bases and the J gene end by 3 bases; junction bases not matched to a gene: 6. The CDR3 runs 15 residues. CDR3 residues: CARSGDSGRDYEQYF. In DNA, the CDR3 is TGTGCCAGAAGCGGTGATAGCGGGAGGGACTACGAGCAGTACTTC.

In its sample, this clone was seen a few times. The rearrangement links TRBV7-2 to TRBJ2-7; 8 bases are a match to TRBD2. J gave up 4 bases and V 5 bases, and 7 bases lay outside the gene matches. The CDR3 is 14 amino acids. The V gene's germline CDR1 is SGHTA and CDR2 FQGNSA. CDR3 nucleotides: TGTGCCAGCAGCGCAACTAGCGGAGGTTACGAGCAGTACTTC. This gives the protein CASSATSGGYEQYF.

The gene calls are TRBV5-1 and TRBJ2-5, with TRBD1 matching over 8 bases. V dropped 0 bases and J dropped 1; count of bases not matched to a gene: 5. The length of the CDR3 is 16 residues. CDR1 is SGHRS and CDR2 is YFSETQ in the germline V gene. CDR3 residues: CASSLGGRGPQETQYF. The CDR3 DNA follows: TGCGCCAGCAGCTTGGGTGGCAGGGGGCCCCAAGAGACCCAGTACTTC.